A selection of T cell receptor beta chains follows, all from one sample in a study of PD-L1 blockade in urothelial cancer. The method was immunoSEQ multiplex PCR; TCRdb's version includes in-frame clones alone and lacks a portion of them. The sample has 75,000 to 100,000 clones, roughly 85% seen once. The sequencing used PBMCs, collected around atezolizumab (anti-PD-L1) treatment. The receptors shown here come from a man aged 65 to 79 with urothelial cancer. Each CDR3 is given with its conserved first and last residue. Fields, in order: V gene, clone size, J gene, D gene, CDR3 protein, CDR3 DNA. D genes are given only for firm matches. Not all rows give a size; the values are once, few, many and, for expanded clones, a class.

>TRBV19|NA|TRBJ2-7|TRBD2
CASKPGASGRAYEQYF
TGTGCCAGTAAACCGGGGGCTAGCGGGAGGGCATACGAGCAGTACTTC
>TRBV10-3|NA|TRBJ2-7|NA
CAISESNGGYEQYF
TGTGCCATCAGTGAGTCAAACGGGGGCTACGAGCAGTACTTC
>TRBV14|NA|TRBJ2-3|NA
CASSQERGADTQYF
TGTGCCAGCAGCCAAGAACGGGGAGCAGATACGCAGTATTTT
>TRBV4-3|NA|TRBJ1-1|NA
CASSPIRGSMDTEAFF
TGCGCCAGCAGCCCTATAAGGGGCTCGATGGACACTGAAGCTTTCTTT
>TRBV2|few|TRBJ1-1|NA
CASRNRENTEAFF
TGTGCCAGCAGAAACAGGGAGAACACTGAAGCTTTCTTT
>TRBV18|NA|TRBJ1-1|NA
CASSPGQPNTEAFF
TGTGCCAGCTCACCAGGACAGCCTAACACTGAAGCTTTCTTT
>TRBV5-1|NA|TRBJ2-7|TRBD1
CASSLSGQGAGEQYF
TGCGCCAGCAGCTTGTCGGGACAGGGGGCCGGCGAGCAGTACTTC
>TRBV27|NA|TRBJ2-1|TRBD2
CASSDGRTSGVYNEQFF
TGTGCCAGCAGTGACGGAAGGACTAGCGGGGTTTACAATGAGCAGTTCTTC
>TRBV7-9|NA|TRBJ2-6|TRBD2
CASSSGLGKRVRGANVLTF
TGTGCCAGCAGCTCCGGACTAGGGAAGCGTGTGCGGGGGGCCAACGTCCTGACTTTC
>TRBV6-1|NA|TRBJ2-1|NA
CASSELRGNEQFF
TGTGCCAGCAGTGAATTGAGAGGAAATGAGCAGTTCTTC
>TRBV11-2|once|TRBJ2-3|NA
CASSLARADTQYF
TGTGCCAGCAGCTTAGCCAGGGCCGATACGCAGTATTTT
>TRBV10-3|NA|TRBJ2-7|NA
CAISANSGSYEQYF
TGTGCCATCAGTGCAAATTCGGGCTCCTACGAGCAGTACTTC
>TRBV6-5|NA|TRBJ1-3|NA
CASSYSMSSGNTIYF
TGTGCCAGCAGTTACTCGATGAGCTCTGGAAACACCATATATTTT
>TRBV7-2|NA|TRBJ1-4|NA
CASSIRAGGGEKLFF
TGTGCCAGCAGCATCCGGGCCGGAGGAGGTGAAAAACTGTTTTTT
>TRBV27|NA|TRBJ2-7|NA
CASSLGQSYEQYF
TGTGCCAGCAGTTTAGGACAGAGCTACGAGCAGTACTTC
>TRBV5-6|NA|TRBJ1-2|NA
CASSLAKGNYGYTF
TGTGCCAGCAGCTTGGCCAAGGGGAACTATGGCTACACCTTC
>TRBV6-1|NA|TRBJ1-5|NA
CASSVGGSNQPQHF
TGTGCCAGCAGTGTAGGAGGTAGCAATCAGCCCCAGCATTTT
>TRBV2|NA|TRBJ2-1|TRBD1
CASSPGQASYNEQFF
TGTGCCAGCAGTCCTGGACAGGCTTCCTACAATGAGCAGTTCTTC
>TRBV11-3|NA|TRBJ2-1|NA
CASSPTYPTGSISYNEQFF
TGTGCCAGCAGCCCTACCTACCCGACAGGATCAATCTCCTACAATGAGCAGTTCTTC
>TRBV27|once|TRBJ1-5|NA
CASSLRQTNQPQHF
TGTGCCAGCAGTCTACGACAGACGAATCAGCCCCAGCATTTT
>TRBV9|NA|TRBJ2-6|NA
CASSVGSSGANVLTF
TGTGCCAGCAGCGTGGGCAGCTCTGGGGCCAACGTCCTGACTTTC
>TRBV11-2|NA|TRBJ1-1|NA
CASSFYRDGKNTEAFF
TGTGCCAGCAGCTTCTACAGGGACGGAAAGAACACTGAAGCTTTCTTT
>TRBV2|few|TRBJ1-2|NA
CASSLRGSAGYTF
TGTGCCAGCAGCCTTAGGGGGAGCGCTGGCTACACCTTC
>TRBV6-5|NA|TRBJ1-2|TRBD1
CASRTIGQGDYGYTF
TGTGCCAGCAGGACAATTGGACAGGGAGACTATGGGTACACCTTC
>TRBV5-1|NA|TRBJ1-1|TRBD1
CASSLTGGARDTEAFF
TGCGCCAGCAGCTTGACAGGGGGCGCGAGGGACACTGAAGCTTTCTTT
>TRBV19|NA|TRBJ2-1|NA
CASSMNRVDEQFF
TGTGCCAGTAGTATGAACAGGGTTGATGAGCAGTTCTTC
>TRBV9|NA|TRBJ2-3|TRBD1
CASSVAVGDRGDPDTQYF
TGTGCCAGCAGCGTAGCAGTTGGGGACAGGGGGGATCCAGATACGCAGTATTTT
>TRBV6-1|NA|TRBJ2-5|TRBD1
CASGRTGEMETQYF
TGTGCCAGCGGAAGGACAGGGGAAATGGAGACCCAGTACTTC
>TRBV9|NA|TRBJ2-3|TRBD2
CASNPMGLHTDTQYF
TGTGCCAGCAATCCTATGGGACTACACACAGATACGCAGTATTTT
>TRBV5-4|NA|TRBJ1-4|TRBD1
CASSITGQGSGPNEKLFF
TGTGCCAGCAGCATTACCGGACAGGGGTCCGGTCCTAATGAAAAACTGTTTTTT
>TRBV7-2|NA|TRBJ2-7|NA
CASSSASAYEQYF
TGTGCCAGCAGCTCCGCTAGCGCCTACGAGCAGTACTTC
>TRBV7-9|NA|TRBJ2-3|TRBD2
CASSTKRGMDTQYF
TGTGCCAGCAGCACAAAGCGGGGCATGGATACGCAGTATTTT
>TRBV5-4|NA|TRBJ2-5|TRBD2
CASSPGTSGRGETQYF
TGTGCCAGCAGCCCGGGGACTAGCGGGAGAGGAGAGACCCAGTACTTC
>TRBV7-3|NA|TRBJ1-3|NA
CASSQTASGNTIYF
TGTGCCAGCAGCCAGACTGCCTCTGGAAACACCATATATTTT
>TRBV18|once|TRBJ2-1|NA
CASSPVRGAYNEQFF
TGTGCCAGCTCACCAGTACGCGGGGCTTACAATGAGCAGTTCTTC
>TRBV7-6|NA|TRBJ2-7|NA
CASSSYNDREDEQYF
TGTGCCAGCAGCTCCTATAATGACAGGGAGGACGAGCAGTACTTC